This T cell receptor (beta chain) was observed in a study of CD8+ T cells in alopecia areata. Study-wide results and limits: Normal skin's resident alphabeta T cells are sequenced alongside lesional scalp T cells. Patients shared TCRs less clearly than mice did, possibly for HLA-related reasons. Especially in alopecia totalis/universalis, lesional scalp showed greater clonality than normal scalp did.

The V gene's germline CDR1 is LNHDA and CDR2 SQIVND (reference sequence). V lost 3 bases, J lost 0 bases, and 4 bases stayed unmatched. This CDR3 is built from 16 residues. In each case, RNA was isolated and then reverse transcribed into cDNA as the sequencing template. The method was immunoSEQ multiplex PCR; TCRdb's version includes in-frame clones alone and lacks a portion of them. The data hold about 140,000 clones, with 55% to 65% observed a single time. Note on this clone: As yet, its antigen is unknown.

The clonotype originates from a human donor in good health. The sequenced sample consisted of CD4+ T cells sorted from blood. The chain combines TRBV19 with TRBJ2-1; 8 bases fit TRBD2. CDR3 nucleotides: TGTGCCAGTAGTATTGTGGGACTAGGCTCCTACAATGAGCAGTTCTTC. Translation: CASSIVGLGSYNEQFF.